This passage covers 27 T cell receptor beta chains from one sample sequenced in a study of T cells after yellow fever vaccination. Via MiXCR, TCRdb re-called the 5' RACE reads, giving one row per CDR3 protein. The sample consists of approximately 180,000 distinct CDR3 sequences, approximately 6.2% of them appearing once. The sample here was CD4+ T cells sorted from PBMCs, taken on the day of the first yellow fever vaccination. Every receptor here comes from a man aged 18 to 29 who received the YFV17D yellow fever vaccine.

V gene TRBV2 combines with J gene TRBJ1-5; no firm D call. CDR1 and CDR2 (germline): SNHLY, FYNNEI. CDR3 length: 13 residues. V gave up 6 bases and J gave up 2 bases, with 8 bases separating them. This CDR3 reads CASRGRGNQPQHF. The CDR3 DNA reads TGTGCCAGCAGAGGAAGGGGCAATCAGCCCCAGCATTTT.

This clonotype showed up many times. This sequence joins TRBV10-3 and TRBJ2-7; 7 nucleotides align to TRBD1. Looked up from germline, CDR1 is ENHRY and CDR2 is SYGVKD. J was trimmed by 2 bases and V by 0 bases; bases with no gene match: 10. The CDR3 is 17 residues long. The CDR3 sequence: CAISESRTGENPYEQYV. CDR3 coding DNA: TGTGCCATCAGTGAGTCCCGGACAGGAGAGAACCCCTACGAGCAGTACGTC.

The V and J genes are TRBV7-2 and TRBJ1-6, with TRBD1 matching 10 bases. The CDR3 is 15 amino acids. CDR1 and CDR2 from the germline V gene are SGHTA and FQGNSA. The trim removed 2 bases at V and 7 bases at J, leaving 2 bases unmatched. This chain's CDR3 is CASSLRTGGNSPLHF. CDR3 sequence (DNA): TGTGCCAGCAGCTTAAGGACAGGGGGGAATTCACCCCTCCACTTT.

This clonotype was picked up many times. The V gene is TRBV4-1, the J gene TRBJ2-2; TRBD2 aligns across 8 bases. Germline V gives CDR1 MGHRA, CDR2 YSYEKL. The CDR3 loop spans 15 amino acids. V dropped 2 bases and J dropped 1; count of bases not matched to a gene: 0. CDR3 coding DNA: TGCGCCAGCAGCCAACGGGGGGGGAACACCGGGGAGCTGTTTTTT. Translated: CASSQRGGNTGELFF.

The V and J genes are TRBV12-3 or TRBV12-4 and TRBJ2-7; D may be TRBD1 (5 bases). V was shortened by 4 bases and J by 3 bases, with 10 bases between the two germline ends. The CDR3 spans 13 residues. CDR3 sequence: CASSYHDSYEQYF. CDR3 coding DNA: TGTGCCAGCAGTTATCACGACAGCTACGAGCAGTACTTC.

This chain uses TRBV7-3 with TRBJ2-3, with TRBD2 matching 8 bases. Trimming cost V 2 bases and J 5 bases; bases outside gene matches: 3. In germline, CDR1 is SGHTA, CDR2 FQGTGA. The CDR3 sequence is 14 residues long. Here the CDR3 reads CASSLLAGQDTQYF. Written as DNA, the CDR3 is TGTGCCAGCAGCTTATTAGCGGGACAAGATACGCAGTATTTT. The whole variable domain, filled in from reference TRBV7-3 and TRBJ2-3, reads GAGVSQTPSNKVTEKGKYVELRCDPISGHTALYWYRQSLGQGPEFLIYFQGTGAADDSGLPNDRFFAVRPEGSVSTLKIQRTERGDSAVYLCASSLLAGQDTQYFGPGTRLTVL.

The chain has TRBV6-5 and TRBJ1-1, with D perhaps TRBD1 (5 bases). The CDR3 is made up of 14 amino acids. The germline V gene has CDR1 MNHEY and CDR2 SVGAGI. The V end was cut by 6 bases, the J end by 1 base, with 12 bases between. The CDR3 reads CASSLGVRNTEAFF. CDR3 sequence (DNA): TGTGCCAGCAGCTTAGGGGTAAGGAACACTGAAGCTTTCTTT.

This clonotype came up many times. The rearrangement links TRBV20-1 to TRBJ1-1; D might be TRBD1 (5 bases). In germline, CDR1 is DFQATT, CDR2 SNEGSKA (reference sequence). V lost 2 bases and J lost 5, with 24 bases in between. The CDR3 has 17 amino acids. The CDR3 bases are TGCAGTGCTAGACCCGCGTGGAGGACAATATCTAGGACTGAAGCTTTCTTT. Its protein is CSARPAWRTISRTEAFF.

This chain links TRBV20-1 with TRBJ1-4; maybe TRBD1 (5 bases). Between the trimmed V and J ends, which lost 3 bases and 8 bases, there was a span of 19 bases. This CDR3 has 15 residues. The germline CDR1 and CDR2 sequences are DFQATT and SNEGSKA (reference sequence). CDR3 coding DNA: TGCAGTGCTAGCCCTCAGGGAGGGTCGTTAGAAAAACTGTTTTTT. It encodes CSASPQGGSLEKLFF.

This chain connects TRBV6-5 to TRBJ1-2; TRBD1 agrees at 7 bases. Germline V gene sequence: CDR1 MNHEY, CDR2 SVGAGI. Trimming removed 0 bases from V and 4 bases from J; junction bases left unmatched: 5. The CDR3 is 15 residues long. CDR3 sequence (DNA): TGTGCCAGCAGTTACTCGAAATCAGGGGGCTATGGCTACACCTTC. This encodes CASSYSKSGGYGYTF.

The rearrangement uses TRBV7-9 and TRBJ2-7; 7 bases are a match to TRBD1. Germline V gene lookup returns CDR1 SEHNR and CDR2 FQNEAQ (reference sequence). J was trimmed by 6 bases and V by 3 bases; bases with no gene match: 2. This CDR3 comprises 12 residues. The chain's CDR3 is CASSFTGVEQYF. The CDR3 nucleotides read TGTGCCAGCAGCTTCACAGGGGTCGAGCAGTACTTC.

This clonotype was detected many times. This chain connects TRBV3-1 to TRBJ2-1; 8 bases align to TRBD2. The germline V gene encodes CDR1 LGHDT and CDR2 YNNKEL (reference sequence). V lost 2 bases, J lost 9 bases, and 3 bases stayed unmatched. CDR3 size: 13 residues. DNA for the CDR3: TGTGCCAGCAGCCAACAGACTAGCGCTGAGCAGTTCTTC. It translates to CASSQQTSAEQFF.

This clonotype was observed many times. The chain combines TRBV7-2 with TRBJ2-3; 11 bases are shared with TRBD2. The CDR3 runs 16 residues. Germline V lookup: CDR1 SGHTA, CDR2 FQGNSA. V dropped 3 bases and J dropped 5; count of bases not matched to a gene: 7. CDR3: CASSLHRLAGQDTQYF. CDR3 sequence (DNA): TGTGCCAGCAGCTTGCACCGACTAGCGGGGCAAGATACGCAGTATTTT.

The V and J genes are TRBV30 and TRBJ1-5; the D is unclear. The CDR3 is 13 amino acids. Trimming took 0 bases from V and 4 from J, leaving 7 bases between them. CDR1 and CDR2 (germline): GTSNPN, SVGIG (reference sequence). In DNA form, the CDR3 reads TGTGCCTGGAGTGTGGCGAAAAATCAGCCCCAGCATTTT. This sequence encodes CAWSVAKNQPQHF.

This clonotype was counted many times. J is TRBJ2-1 and V is TRBV29-1, with D unresolved. CDR1 and CDR2 from the germline V gene are SQVTM and ANQGSEA. Deletions cut 3 bases from V and 5 bases from J, with 11 bases between. CDR3 length: 13 amino acids. For the CDR3, the DNA is TGCAGCGTTGAGTTCGGCGCAGACAATGAGCAGTTCTTC. It yields the protein CSVEFGADNEQFF.

At least ten counts were recorded for this clonotype. J is TRBJ2-1 and V is TRBV6-2 or TRBV6-3; unclear D gene. This CDR3 contains 14 residues. The germline V gene encodes CDR1 MNHEY and CDR2 SVGEGT. Trimming shortened V by 10 bases and J by 5 bases, and 18 bases separated the two germline ends. The CDR3 loop is CATVPWQSDNEQFF. Written as DNA, the CDR3 is TGTGCCACCGTCCCGTGGCAGTCCGACAATGAGCAGTTCTTC.

This clonotype was recorded at least ten times. The rearrangement links TRBV28 to TRBJ1-2; D not certain. The germline V gene encodes CDR1 MDHEN and CDR2 SYDVKM. This CDR3 comprises 14 residues. Trimming shortened V by 6 bases and J by 4 bases, and 15 bases separated the two germline ends. The CDR3: CASSLVGGGYGYTF. Written as DNA, the CDR3 is TGTGCCAGCAGCCTGGTTGGCGGCGGCTATGGCTACACCTTC.

This clonotype was observed a few times. The chain is built from TRBV5-1 and TRBJ2-1; a possible D gene is TRBD2 (5 bases). The length of the CDR3 is 13 residues. The V and J ends lost 0 bases and 12 bases respectively, with 13 bases between them. The germline V gene encodes CDR1 SGHRS and CDR2 YFSETQ. The CDR3 bases are TGCGCCAGCAGCTTGGTCGAGGCGGGTGGGCAGTTCTTC. Its protein product is CASSLVEAGGQFF.

The genes are TRBV6-2 or TRBV6-3 and TRBJ2-7, with TRBD1 matching over 7 bases. CDR1 MNHEY and CDR2 SVGEGT come from the germline V gene. The CDR3 has 14 amino acids. Trimming at V came to 2 bases and at J to 7 bases, leaving 8 bases not matched to a gene. CDR3 nucleotides: TGTGCCAGCAGTTACGCCGACAGGGTAAGAGAGCAGTACGTC. Translating gives CASSYADRVREQYV.

This clonotype was detected ten times or more. The chain joins TRBV7-2 to TRBJ1-6; tentatively, D is TRBD1 (6 bases). The germline gives CDR1 SGHTA, CDR2 FQGNSA. Trimming removed 4 bases at V and 10 bases at J, with 8 bases between. This CDR3 has 12 residues. For the CDR3, the DNA is TGTGCCAGCAGCTCACAGGGATCACCCCTCCACTTT. Protein product: CASSSQGSPLHF. The whole variable domain, filled in from reference TRBV7-2 and TRBJ1-6, reads GAGVSQSPSNKVTEKGKDVELRCDPISGHTALYWYRQSLGQGLEFLIYFQGNSAPDKSGLPSDRFSAERTGGSVSTLTIQRTQQEDSAVYLCASSSQGSPLHFGNGTRLTVT.

This clonotype was seen more than once but under ten times. This chain joins TRBV5-4 and TRBJ2-7; D tentatively fits TRBD1 or TRBD2 (6 bases each). The CDR3 extends over 15 amino acids. Trimming stripped 0 bases from V and 1 base from J, with 11 bases between. Germline lookup yields CDR1 SGHNT and CDR2 YYREEE (reference sequence). CDR3 protein: CASSLAGAASYEQYF. The CDR3, as DNA: TGTGCCAGCAGCTTGGCGGGGGCCGCTTCCTACGAGCAGTACTTC. Using reference TRBV5-4 and TRBJ2-7 for the parts outside the CDR3, the full variable domain is ETGVTQSPTHLIKTRGQQVTLRCSSQSGHNTVSWYQQALGQGPQFIFQYYREEENGRGNFPPRFSGLQFPNYSSELNVNALELDDSALYLCASSLAGAASYEQYFGPGTRLTVT.

There are many counts of this clonotype. The genes are TRBV7-2 and TRBJ2-1, with TRBD2 matching over 11 bases. The CDR3 extends over 16 amino acids. The trim removed 4 bases at V and 4 bases at J, leaving 6 bases unmatched. CDR1 and CDR2 (germline): SGHTA, FQGNSA. The CDR3 spells CASSSPTSGAYNEQFF. CDR3 coding DNA: TGTGCCAGCAGCTCGCCGACTAGCGGGGCTTACAATGAGCAGTTCTTC.

The sample holds many counts of this clonotype. V usage is TRBV5-1 and J usage is TRBJ2-1, with 9 positions matching TRBD2. Germline V gene sequence: CDR1 SGHRS, CDR2 YFSETQ. V trimming: 5 bases; J trimming: 6 bases; junction bases outside the gene matches: 9. The CDR3 consists of 15 residues. DNA of the CDR3: TGCGCCAGCAGGGGTGGGACTAGCCTCGTCAATGAGCAGTTCTTC. It is translated as CASRGGTSLVNEQFF.

The chain recombines TRBV18 with TRBJ2-1, with D unclear. V gave up 2 bases and J gave up 2 bases, with 10 bases separating them. The germline gives CDR1 KGHSH, CDR2 LQKENI. The CDR3 loop spans 15 amino acids. CDR3 amino acids: CASSPRTGTYNEQFF. The CDR3 nucleotides are TGTGCCAGCTCACCAAGGACGGGTACCTACAATGAGCAGTTCTTC.

CDR3 in DNA: TGCGCCAGCAGCTTGGGAGGACTAGCCCTCAGGGAGACCCAGTACTTC. Protein product: CASSLGGLALRETQYF. V gene TRBV5-1 combines with J gene TRBJ2-5, with TRBD2 matching over 8 bases. Trimming cost V 0 bases and J 5 bases; bases outside gene matches: 9. CDR1 SGHRS and CDR2 YFSETQ come from the germline V gene. The CDR3 has 16 residues.

This clonotype appeared many times. The chain joins TRBV25-1 to TRBJ2-5; D remains ambiguous. CDR3 size: 13 residues. Germline CDR1 and CDR2: MGHDK and SYGVNS. The V end lost 6 bases, the J end lost 0 bases, and 8 bases lay between the germline ends. DNA for the CDR3: TGTGCCAGCAGACCGAGGAACCAAGAGACCCAGTACTTC. Translating gives CASRPRNQETQYF.

The rearrangement joins TRBV9 to TRBJ1-2; perhaps TRBD1 as D (5 bases). The CDR3 sequence is 14 residues long. The ends were cut back, 2 bases at V and 4 bases at J, with 12 bases in the middle. Germline assignment: CDR1 SGDLS and CDR2 YYNGEE. CDR3 sequence reads: CASSVVEGSYGYTF. CDR3 nucleotides: TGTGCCAGCAGCGTGGTGGAGGGGAGCTATGGCTACACCTTC.